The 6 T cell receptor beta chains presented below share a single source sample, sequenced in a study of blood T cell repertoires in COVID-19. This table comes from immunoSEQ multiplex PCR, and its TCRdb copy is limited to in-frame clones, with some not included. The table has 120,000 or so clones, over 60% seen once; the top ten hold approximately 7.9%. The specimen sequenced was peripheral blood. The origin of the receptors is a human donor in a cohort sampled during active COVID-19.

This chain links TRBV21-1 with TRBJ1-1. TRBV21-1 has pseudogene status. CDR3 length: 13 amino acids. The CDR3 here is CASSNRGYTEAFF. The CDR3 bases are TGTGCCAGCAGCAATCGGGGGTACACTGAAGCTTTCTTT.

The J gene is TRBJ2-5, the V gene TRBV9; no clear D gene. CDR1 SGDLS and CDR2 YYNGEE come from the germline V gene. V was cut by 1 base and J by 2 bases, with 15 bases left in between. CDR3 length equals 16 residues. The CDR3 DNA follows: TGTGCCAGCAGCGTATCGAAAACCGGGTCTCAAGAGACCCAGTACTTC. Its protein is CASSVSKTGSQETQYF. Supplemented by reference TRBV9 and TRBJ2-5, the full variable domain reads DSGVTQTPKHLITATGQRVTLRCSPRSGDLSVYWYQQSLDQGLQFLIQYYNGEERAKGNILERFSAQQFPDLHSELNLSSLELGDSALYFCASSVSKTGSQETQYFGPGTRLLVL.

Here the CDR3 reads CASRTGILNTEAFF. The CDR3 nucleotides read TGTGCCAGTCGTACAGGGATACTGAACACTGAAGCTTTCTTT. The chain uses TRBV19 and TRBJ1-1, with D maybe TRBD1 (6 bases). Deletions cut 8 bases from V and 0 bases from J, with 13 bases between. The CDR3 runs 14 residues. Per germline, CDR1 LNHDA and CDR2 SQIVND (reference sequence).

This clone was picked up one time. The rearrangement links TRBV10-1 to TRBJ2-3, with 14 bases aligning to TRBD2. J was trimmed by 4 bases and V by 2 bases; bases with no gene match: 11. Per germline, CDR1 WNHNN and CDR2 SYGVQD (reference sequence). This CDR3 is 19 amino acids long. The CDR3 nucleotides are TGCGCCAGCAGTGAGGGACTAGCGGGGGGACTCTCTGGCGCAGATACGCAGTATTTT. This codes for CASSEGLAGGLSGADTQYF.

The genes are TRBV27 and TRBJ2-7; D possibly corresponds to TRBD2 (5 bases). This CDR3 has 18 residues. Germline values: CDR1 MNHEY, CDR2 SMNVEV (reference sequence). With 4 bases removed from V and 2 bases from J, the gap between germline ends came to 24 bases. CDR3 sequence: CASSSAGVASGVTYEQYF. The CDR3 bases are TGTGCCAGCAGTTCCGCCGGGGTAGCGAGCGGAGTAACCTACGAGCAGTACTTC.

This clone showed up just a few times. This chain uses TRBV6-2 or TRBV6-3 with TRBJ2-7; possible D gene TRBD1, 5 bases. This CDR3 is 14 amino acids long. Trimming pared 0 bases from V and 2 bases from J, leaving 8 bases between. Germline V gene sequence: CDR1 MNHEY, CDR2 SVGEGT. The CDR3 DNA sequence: TGTGCCAGCAGTTACTCCGAAGGGGCCTACGAGCAGTACTTC. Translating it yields CASSYSEGAYEQYF.